This record covers a single T cell receptor beta chain. This specimen belongs to a study of cytomegalovirus exposure and HLA in healthy donors. The PCR had 60 Vbeta and 13 Jbeta primers. Libraries were prepared by immunoSEQ multiplex PCR; TCRdb keeps only in-frame clonotypes and omits some of them. The table shows some 150,000 clones, with 75% to 90% occurring only once. V was cut by 2 bases and J by 0 bases, with 13 bases left in between. This CDR3 has 16 residues. Germline V gives CDR1 MNHEY, CDR2 SVGAGI. Sequencing was done on a sample of PBMCs. The TCR originated in a female donor in good health and CMV-seronegative. V gene TRBV6-5 combines with J gene TRBJ1-1; the D is unclear. This CDR3 reads CASSYTSGTMNTEAFF. The CDR3 nucleotides are TGTGCCAGCAGTTACACCTCGGGAACCATGAACACTGAAGCTTTCTTT.